The sequence of this T cell receptor beta chain was determined in a study of human T cells and chemical hapten exposure. The V gene end was trimmed by 6 bases and the J gene end by 4 bases; junction bases not matched to a gene: 7. CDR1 SGHAT and CDR2 FQNNGV come from the germline V gene. The CDR3 spans 16 residues. Study-wide findings and caveats: Patch test score showed a positive correlation with PT1 expanded TCR counts. Large CDR3 similarity clusters arose significantly more often from expanded TCRs than from controls.

Single cDNA molecules in the library carried unique molecular identifiers attached during preparation. One entry per CDR3 protein results from TCRdb running MiXCR on the RACE reads. Of approximately 80,000 distinct CDR3 sequences listed, 9.5% to 12% are singletons. As to time point: patch test 1, 2 weeks after DPC sensitization. The treatment was: therapeutic diphenylcyclopropenone sensitization with weekly scalp DPC. This clonotype came up a few times. Its specificity is not known. The receptor was isolated from a woman aged 50 to 60 with alopecia areata. Some clones in this sample may be carry-over from other donors' samples. The chain links TRBV11-2 to TRBJ2-3; 13 bases are a match to TRBD2. The sequencing used whole blood, collected in connection with sensitization to the hapten diphenylcyclopropenone (DPC). CDR3 protein: CASRTSGGTGADTQYF. CDR3 DNA: TGTGCCAGCAGGACTAGCGGGGGGACGGGGGCAGATACGCAGTATTTT. Filled out from reference TRBV11-2 and TRBJ2-3, the complete variable domain reads EAGVAQSPRYKIIEKRQSVAFWCNPISGHATLYWYQQILGQGPKLLIQFQNNGVVDDSQLPKDRFSAERLKGVDSTLKIQPAKLEDSAVYLCASRTSGGTGADTQYFGPGTRLTVL.